This T cell receptor (beta chain) was sequenced for a study of T cells in Graves' hyperthyroidism and ophthalmopathy. Duration under 3 months, a NOSPECS grade of at least 4, and a Clinical Activity Score of at least 3 characterized the ophthalmopathy patients. Diagnoses were established using clinical symptoms, serum thyroxine and TRAb, thyroid ultrasound and orbital computed tomography. In its sample, this clonotype was seen many times. Its antigen is currently unknown. Germline assignment: CDR1 SGHRS and CDR2 YFSETQ. The length of the CDR3 is 15 residues. Trimming took 0 bases from V and 3 from J, leaving 13 bases between them. Amplification yielded TCR beta CDR3 regions, with RNA transcripts as the source. An initial round of RT-PCR targeting the TCR CDR3 relied on the HTBI primer set. MiXCR, applied by TCRdb to the multiplex PCR reads, yields one record per CDR3 protein. Of a few hundred thousand distinct CDR3 sequences in the sample, roughly a sixth were seen once.

General study findings and limits: Most clonotypes expanded in the thyroid (above 0.001) were also present in blood. For ophthalmopathy, model prediction preceded onset by a median about 6 months.

The specimen was blood. The receptor was derived from a woman aged 40 to 50 with Graves' ophthalmopathy. The V gene is TRBV5-1, the J gene TRBJ2-7, with no clear D. The CDR3 spells CASSLDSPSRYEQYF. CDR3 DNA sequence: TGCGCCAGCAGCTTGGATTCGCCTAGTCGCTACGAGCAGTACTTC.